This T cell receptor beta chain was captured in a study of metastatic and nonmetastatic thyroid tumors. As for the study in general: The authors compared repertoires across blood and tumor or nodule tissue from malignant and benign thyroid patients.

This CDR3 spans 15 amino acids. Germline assignment: CDR1 MNHNS and CDR2 SASEGT. V was cut by 1 base and J by 8 bases, with 12 bases left in between. This clone occurred a few times. TCRdb re-analyzed the PCR reads through MiXCR. The sample includes around 40,000 clones, less than 15% of them seen just once. Every patient was untreated before thyroid surgery. This receptor was taken from a female donor with papillary thyroid cancer or a benign thyroid nodule (not recorded which). Some clones in this sample may be carry-over from other donors' samples. The sample taken for sequencing was blood. This sequence joins TRBV6-1 and TRBJ1-6; D remains ambiguous. DNA of the CDR3: TGTGCCAGCAGTGAAGTATCCGGATGGGATTCACCCCTCCACTTT. Residues: CASSEVSGWDSPLHF.